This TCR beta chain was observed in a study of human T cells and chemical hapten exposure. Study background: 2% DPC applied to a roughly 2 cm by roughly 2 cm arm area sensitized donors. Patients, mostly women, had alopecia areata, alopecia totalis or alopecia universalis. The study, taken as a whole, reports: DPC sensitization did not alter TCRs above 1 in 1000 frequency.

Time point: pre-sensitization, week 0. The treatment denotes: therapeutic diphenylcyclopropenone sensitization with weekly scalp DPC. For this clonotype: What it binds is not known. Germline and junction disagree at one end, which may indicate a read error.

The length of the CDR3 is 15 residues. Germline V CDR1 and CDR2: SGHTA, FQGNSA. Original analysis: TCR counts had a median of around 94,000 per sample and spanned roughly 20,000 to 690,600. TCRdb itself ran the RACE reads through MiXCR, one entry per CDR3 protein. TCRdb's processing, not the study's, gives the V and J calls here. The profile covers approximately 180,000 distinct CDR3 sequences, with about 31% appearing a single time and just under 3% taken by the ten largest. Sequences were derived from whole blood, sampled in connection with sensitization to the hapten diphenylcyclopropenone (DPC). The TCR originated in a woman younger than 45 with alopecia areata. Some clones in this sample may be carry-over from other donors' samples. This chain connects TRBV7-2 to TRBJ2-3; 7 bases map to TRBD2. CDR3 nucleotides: TGTGCCAGCGGCTTTCGGCTAGCGGCCACAGATACGCAGTATTTT. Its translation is CASGFRLAATDTQYF.